A selection of T cell receptor beta chains follows, all from one sample in a study of T cell responses to AZD1222 COVID-19 vaccine. This table comes from immunoSEQ multiplex PCR, and its TCRdb copy is limited to in-frame clones, with some not included. The sample records about 79,000 clones, more than 75% being singletons. The sample was peripheral blood, taken on day 0 of AZD1222 vaccination. All receptors derive from an adult in good health. CDR3s include the opening cysteine and the closing phenylalanine or tryptophan. D genes are given only for firm matches. Size values are once, few and many counts, or a class for expanded clones, and some rows have none.

D: -; V: TRBV5-5; size: -; J: TRBJ2-7; CDR3: CASSSEGSTYEQYF; DNA: TGTGCCAGCAGCTCTGAAGGGTCAACCTACGAGCAGTACTTC
D: -; V: TRBV6-5; size: -; J: TRBJ1-4; CDR3: CASNYGQVGEKLFF; DNA: TGTGCCAGCAATTACGGTCAGGTCGGGGAAAAACTGTTTTTT
D: -; V: TRBV3-1/TRBV3-2; size: few; J: TRBJ2-7; CDR3: CASSQGLSHEQYF; DNA: TGTGCCAGCAGCCAGGGGCTCTCCCACGAGCAGTACTTC
D: TRBD1; V: TRBV24-1; size: -; J: TRBJ1-2; CDR3: CATGGTGYGYTF; DNA: TGTGCCACCGGAGGGACAGGATATGGCTACACCTTC
D: -; V: TRBV12-3/TRBV12-4; size: once; J: TRBJ2-3; CDR3: CASSFPSSDTQYF; DNA: TGTGCCAGCAGTTTCCCTAGCTCAGATACGCAGTATTTT
D: -; V: TRBV18; size: -; J: TRBJ1-2; CDR3: CASSSPGRMGYTF; DNA: TGTGCCAGCTCAAGCCCGGGCCGAATGGGCTACACCTTC
D: -; V: TRBV6-5; size: -; J: TRBJ1-1; CDR3: CASSYSGGEAQRAFF; DNA: TGTGCCAGCAGTTACTCGGGGGGGGAGGCCCAGCGAGCTTTCTTT
D: -; V: TRBV18; size: -; J: TRBJ2-6; CDR3: CASSPGESPGANVLTF; DNA: TGTGCCAGCTCACCGGGGGAGTCTCCTGGGGCCAACGTCCTGACTTTC
D: TRBD1; V: TRBV12-3/TRBV12-4; size: -; J: TRBJ1-2; CDR3: CASSRQGLPGYTF; DNA: TGTGCCAGCAGTCGACAGGGCCTTCCCGGCTACACCTTC
D: -; V: TRBV28; size: few; J: TRBJ1-1; CDR3: CASSILTGANTEAFF; DNA: TGTGCCAGCAGTATCCTGACAGGAGCGAACACTGAAGCTTTCTTT
D: -; V: TRBV10-3; size: -; J: TRBJ1-6; CDR3: CAISADRNNSPLHF; DNA: TGTGCCATCAGTGCTGACAGGAATAATTCACCCCTCCACTTT
D: TRBD2; V: TRBV29-1; size: -; J: TRBJ2-3; CDR3: CSVGGLAGASTDTQYF; DNA: TGCAGCGTTGGGGGACTAGCGGGGGCTAGCACAGATACGCAGTATTTT
D: TRBD2; V: TRBV2; size: -; J: TRBJ2-3; CDR3: CASRRTGGATDTQYF; DNA: TGTGCCAGCAGGCGAACGGGGGGAGCCACAGATACGCAGTATTTT
D: TRBD2; V: TRBV18; size: -; J: TRBJ2-2; CDR3: CASSPTSGTNTGELFF; DNA: TGTGCCAGCTCACCGACTAGCGGGACTAACACCGGGGAGCTGTTTTTT
D: -; V: TRBV24-1; size: -; J: TRBJ2-3; CDR3: CATSALGSMTDTQYF; DNA: TGTGCCACCAGTGCCTTGGGGTCCATGACAGATACGCAGTATTTT
D: -; V: TRBV6-6; size: -; J: TRBJ1-5; CDR3: CARSEVRPQHF; DNA: TGTGCCAGGTCGGAGGTGAGGCCCCAGCATTTT
D: -; V: TRBV6-5; size: few; J: TRBJ1-6; CDR3: CASGRVGSNSPLHF; DNA: TGTGCCAGCGGAAGGGTGGGAAGCAATTCACCCCTCCACTTT
D: -; V: TRBV18; size: -; J: TRBJ2-2; CDR3: CASSPRNSNTGELFF; DNA: TGTGCCAGCTCACCTAGGAACTCGAACACCGGGGAGCTGTTTTTT
D: -; V: TRBV4-1; size: -; J: TRBJ1-3; CDR3: CASSQVSASGNTIYF; DNA: TGCGCCAGCAGCCAAGTCAGCGCCTCTGGAAACACCATATATTTT
D: TRBD1; V: TRBV2; size: -; J: TRBJ1-2; CDR3: CASKIGDRIYGYTF; DNA: TGTGCCAGCAAAATTGGGGACAGGATCTATGGCTACACCTTC
D: TRBD1; V: TRBV13; size: medium-sized; J: TRBJ2-7; CDR3: CASSSQGASSYEQYF; DNA: TGTGCCAGCAGTTCTCAGGGGGCTTCCTCCTACGAGCAGTACTTC
D: -; V: TRBV5-1; size: -; J: TRBJ2-3; CDR3: CASSMTQGGLADTQYF; DNA: TGCGCCAGCAGCATGACACAGGGAGGCCTCGCAGATACGCAGTATTTT
D: -; V: TRBV10-3; size: -; J: TRBJ2-5; CDR3: CAISESLFSQGQETQYF; DNA: TGTGCCATCAGTGAGTCGCTTTTTTCCCAGGGGCAAGAGACCCAGTACTTC
D: -; V: TRBV7-8; size: few; J: TRBJ2-7; CDR3: CASSFKGVSYEQYF; DNA: TGTGCCAGCAGCTTTAAGGGGGTCTCCTACGAGCAGTACTTC
D: TRBD2; V: TRBV3-1/TRBV3-2; size: -; J: TRBJ2-7; CDR3: CASSPRTRGSHEQYF; DNA: TGTGCCAGCAGCCCTCGGACTAGAGGGTCCCACGAGCAGTACTTC
D: -; V: TRBV10-2; size: -; J: TRBJ1-3; CDR3: CASSEYARNTIYF; DNA: TGCGCCAGCAGTGAGTACGCAAGAAACACCATATATTTT
D: -; V: TRBV10-1; size: once; J: TRBJ2-7; CDR3: CASSEDLVVNEQYF; DNA: TGCGCCAGCAGTGAAGACCTAGTGGTCAACGAGCAGTACTTC
D: TRBD2; V: TRBV5-4; size: -; J: TRBJ2-7; CDR3: CASSLDLSGARSYEQYF; DNA: TGTGCCAGCAGCTTGGATCTTAGCGGGGCCCGCTCCTACGAGCAGTACTTC
D: -; V: TRBV27; size: -; J: TRBJ1-1; CDR3: CASSRVNTEAFF; DNA: TGTGCCAGCAGTCGGGTTAACACTGAAGCTTTCTTT
D: -; V: TRBV7-9; size: few; J: TRBJ1-4; CDR3: CASSLGPAAKLFF; DNA: TGTGCCAGCAGCTTAGGCCCGGCGGCAAAACTGTTTTTT
D: TRBD1; V: TRBV7-9; size: -; J: TRBJ1-4; CDR3: CASSSGQAKTATNEKLFF; DNA: TGTGCCAGCAGCTCGGGACAGGCTAAGACAGCAACTAATGAAAAACTGTTTTTT
D: -; V: TRBV15; size: -; J: TRBJ1-1; CDR3: CATSRSPTPEAFF; DNA: TGTGCCACCAGCAGATCTCCCACACCTGAAGCTTTCTTT
D: -; V: TRBV28; size: -; J: TRBJ1-2; CDR3: CASSFLGTSNYGYTF; DNA: TGTGCCAGCAGTTTCTTAGGGACGTCCAACTATGGCTACACCTTC
D: TRBD2; V: TRBV29-1; size: -; J: TRBJ2-3; CDR3: CSVRRGGPIDTQYF; DNA: TGCAGCGTTCGGCGGGGGGGCCCGATAGATACGCAGTATTTT
D: -; V: TRBV19; size: -; J: TRBJ2-3; CDR3: CASSMLQGGRGDTQYF; DNA: TGTGCCAGTAGTATGTTACAGGGTGGTCGGGGAGATACGCAGTATTTT
D: -; V: TRBV7-6; size: -; J: TRBJ2-2; CDR3: CASSLAGAGVDTGELFF; DNA: TGTGCCAGCAGCTTAGCGGGGGCGGGAGTGGACACCGGGGAGCTGTTTTTT
D: TRBD1; V: TRBV27; size: -; J: TRBJ1-6; CDR3: CASRPGTGVNSPLHF; DNA: TGTGCCAGCCGGCCCGGAACAGGGGTTAATTCACCCCTCCACTTT
D: -; V: TRBV2; size: once; J: TRBJ1-5; CDR3: CASSEEHHSNQPQHF; DNA: TGTGCCAGCAGTGAAGAGCACCATAGCAATCAGCCCCAGCATTTT
D: -; V: TRBV27; size: -; J: TRBJ1-1; CDR3: CASGTRELNTEAFF; DNA: TGTGCCAGCGGCACCCGGGAGTTGAACACTGAAGCTTTCTTT
D: -; V: TRBV5-6; size: -; J: TRBJ2-2; CDR3: CASSLWGDSSGKLFF; DNA: TGTGCCAGCAGCTTGTGGGGGGACTCCTCCGGCAAGCTGTTTTTT
D: TRBD2; V: TRBV10-3; size: -; J: TRBJ2-3; CDR3: CAISGGLAVGRTDTQYF; DNA: TGTGCCATCAGTGGGGGACTAGCGGTCGGAAGAACAGATACGCAGTATTTT
D: -; V: TRBV2; size: few; J: TRBJ2-3; CDR3: CASSERLRGRVPDTQYF; DNA: TGTGCCAGCAGCGAAAGACTTCGAGGCAGGGTCCCCGATACGCAGTATTTT
D: -; V: TRBV5-6; size: -; J: TRBJ1-6; CDR3: CASSPGGTGRNSPLHF; DNA: TGTGCCAGCAGCCCGGGGGGCACAGGCCGGAATTCACCCCTCCACTTT
D: -; V: TRBV10-1; size: -; J: TRBJ2-6; CDR3: CASSRTSGSGANVLTF; DNA: TGCGCCAGCAGTAGAACGTCCGGCTCTGGGGCCAACGTCCTGACTTTC
D: -; V: TRBV30; size: -; J: TRBJ1-4; CDR3: CAWSTAAANEKLFF; DNA: TGTGCCTGGAGCACGGCGGCAGCTAATGAAAAACTGTTTTTT
D: -; V: TRBV28; size: -; J: TRBJ2-5; CDR3: CASSLIGQQETQYF; DNA: TGTGCCAGCAGTTTAATCGGACAACAAGAGACCCAGTACTTC
D: -; V: TRBV4-2; size: -; J: TRBJ1-6; CDR3: CASSQGAPSPLHF; DNA: TGTGCCAGCAGCCAAGGGGCGCCTTCACCCCTCCACTTT
D: -; V: TRBV4-1; size: -; J: TRBJ2-6; CDR3: CASSQDDRAGANVLTF; DNA: TGCGCCAGCAGCCAAGATGATCGGGCGGGGGCCAACGTCCTGACTTTC
D: -; V: TRBV14; size: -; J: TRBJ2-3; CDR3: CASSQTRADTQYF; DNA: TGTGCCAGCAGCCAAACAAGGGCAGATACGCAGTATTTT
D: TRBD1; V: TRBV6-5; size: -; J: TRBJ2-7; CDR3: CASSLLRTGHEQYF; DNA: TGTGCCAGCAGCCTCCTAAGGACAGGGCACGAGCAGTACTTC
D: -; V: TRBV29-1; size: -; J: TRBJ2-1; CDR3: CSVVGAGTTYNEQFF; DNA: TGCAGCGTTGTGGGGGCCGGGACTACTTACAATGAGCAGTTCTTC
D: TRBD1; V: TRBV28; size: -; J: TRBJ2-1; CDR3: CASSLGGTGHNEQFF; DNA: TGTGCCAGCAGTTTAGGCGGGACAGGACACAATGAGCAGTTCTTC
D: -; V: TRBV5-1; size: -; J: TRBJ2-2; CDR3: CASSPPDTANTGELFF; DNA: TGCGCCAGCAGCCCCCCGGACACCGCGAACACCGGGGAGCTGTTTTTT
D: -; V: TRBV19; size: -; J: TRBJ1-2; CDR3: CASSIVGGVLGYTF; DNA: TGTGCCAGTAGTATAGTGGGCGGAGTACTCGGCTACACCTTC